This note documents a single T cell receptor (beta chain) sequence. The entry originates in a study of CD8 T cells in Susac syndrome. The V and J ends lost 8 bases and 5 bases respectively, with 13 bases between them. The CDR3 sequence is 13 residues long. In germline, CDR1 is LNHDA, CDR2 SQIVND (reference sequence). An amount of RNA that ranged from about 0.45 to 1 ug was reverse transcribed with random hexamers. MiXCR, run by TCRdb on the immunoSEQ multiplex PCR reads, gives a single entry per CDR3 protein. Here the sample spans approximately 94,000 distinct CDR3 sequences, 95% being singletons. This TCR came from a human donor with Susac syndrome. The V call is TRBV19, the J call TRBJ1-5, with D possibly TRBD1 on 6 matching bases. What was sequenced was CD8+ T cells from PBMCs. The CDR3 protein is CASGRRTDQPQHF. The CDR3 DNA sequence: TGTGCCAGTGGTCGCAGGACAGATCAGCCCCAGCATTTT.